This is a list of T cell receptor beta chains from one sample in a study of blood T cells in healthy people across ages. Each CDR3 protein gets one entry after TCRdb re-called the 5' RACE reads with MiXCR. The sample consists of about 1.4 million distinct CDR3 sequences, approximately 59% of them appearing once. Sequencing input: blood. These receptors all stem from a man aged 18-30 years in good health. The conserved cysteine and the conserved F or W are not part of the CDR3 here. The D gene is left open where the match is weak.

J gene: TRBJ2-3
V gene: TRBV6-1
D gene: TRBD1
CDR3 protein: ASIKTGTTDTQY

J gene: TRBJ2-7
V gene: TRBV4-2
D gene: TRBD1
CDR3 protein: ASSQNRGSSYEQY

J gene: TRBJ2-1
V gene: TRBV27
D gene: -
CDR3 protein: ASSLWTDRNEQF

J gene: TRBJ2-4
V gene: TRBV20-1
D gene: TRBD2
CDR3 protein: SAILAGGENIQY

J gene: TRBJ2-1
V gene: TRBV4-3
D gene: TRBD1
CDR3 protein: ASSQNLGTDNEQF

J gene: TRBJ2-1
V gene: TRBV30
D gene: TRBD1
CDR3 protein: AWDRVSKNEQF

J gene: TRBJ2-7
V gene: TRBV10-3
D gene: TRBD2
CDR3 protein: SSGGSYEQY

J gene: TRBJ2-7
V gene: TRBV1
D gene: -
CDR3 protein: TSSNPGFSYEQY

J gene: TRBJ2-7
V gene: TRBV7-2
D gene: -
CDR3 protein: ASSQTPSPRGYEQY

J gene: TRBJ1-2
V gene: TRBV4-1
D gene: -
CDR3 protein: ASSPLGLGGYT

J gene: -
V gene: TRBV20-1
D gene: TRBD2
CDR3 protein: SAAGLAMKTQY

J gene: TRBJ2-7
V gene: TRBV4-2
D gene: TRBD2
CDR3 protein: ASSQQREGLYEQY

J gene: TRBJ2-7
V gene: TRBV27
D gene: TRBD1
CDR3 protein: ASSLAQGAWEQY

J gene: TRBJ2-5
V gene: TRBV5-1
D gene: -
CDR3 protein: ASSLVDAEGTQY

J gene: TRBJ2-3
V gene: TRBV4-1
D gene: -
CDR3 protein: ASSQDFAASTRRTQY

J gene: TRBJ2-1
V gene: TRBV21-1
D gene: -
CDR3 protein: ASSTRLAGDGRFDEQF

J gene: TRBJ1-5
V gene: TRBV9
D gene: -
CDR3 protein: ASSVAPGRINQPQH

J gene: TRBJ1-2
V gene: TRBV24-1
D gene: -
CDR3 protein: APDGRSPLDQGTGYT

J gene: TRBJ2-5
V gene: TRBV28
D gene: TRBD2
CDR3 protein: ASRGTSLETQY

J gene: TRBJ2-1
V gene: TRBV5-1
D gene: TRBD1
CDR3 protein: ASSLDRGLDNEQF

J gene: TRBJ1-1
V gene: TRBV7-2
D gene: TRBD1
CDR3 protein: ASSYFLIGGMNTEAF

J gene: TRBJ2-5
V gene: TRBV20-1
D gene: -
CDR3 protein: SARVLRALKETQY

J gene: TRBJ2-3
V gene: TRBV20-1
D gene: -
CDR3 protein: SAHPGEMPSTTDTQY

J gene: TRBJ1-6
V gene: TRBV12-3/TRBV12-4
D gene: TRBD1
CDR3 protein: ASSPDDRVVSPLH

J gene: TRBJ1-4
V gene: TRBV4-2
D gene: -
CDR3 protein: ASSQESGFEKLF

J gene: TRBJ1-2
V gene: TRBV2
D gene: -
CDR3 protein: ASNGGGYT

J gene: TRBJ2-7
V gene: TRBV11-3
D gene: -
CDR3 protein: ASSLFPGDYEQY

J gene: TRBJ2-1
V gene: TRBV7-9
D gene: TRBD1
CDR3 protein: ASSRTGSSVNEQF

J gene: TRBJ2-1
V gene: TRBV25-1
D gene: TRBD2
CDR3 protein: ASSERVAGEPNEQF

J gene: TRBJ1-2
V gene: TRBV2
D gene: TRBD1
CDR3 protein: ASSGGQANLLTNYGYT

J gene: TRBJ2-4
V gene: TRBV7-8
D gene: -
CDR3 protein: ASSLARVREQY

J gene: TRBJ2-7
V gene: TRBV4-3
D gene: -
CDR3 protein: ASSQERVGAYEQY

J gene: TRBJ1-4
V gene: TRBV7-2
D gene: -
CDR3 protein: ASSFISGGTNEKLF

J gene: TRBJ2-1
V gene: TRBV4-1
D gene: TRBD2
CDR3 protein: ASSQDRLAAGEQF

J gene: TRBJ2-7
V gene: TRBV29-1
D gene: TRBD1
CDR3 protein: SAMTGGNYEQY

J gene: TRBJ2-5
V gene: TRBV6-5
D gene: -
CDR3 protein: ASSYGVSGEETQY

J gene: TRBJ2-1
V gene: TRBV20-1
D gene: TRBD1
CDR3 protein: SAPRTGPYNEQF

J gene: TRBJ2-5
V gene: TRBV6-2/TRBV6-3
D gene: -
CDR3 protein: ASSFPDHQQY

J gene: TRBJ2-1
V gene: TRBV2
D gene: -
CDR3 protein: ASIELGEETQF

J gene: TRBJ2-1
V gene: TRBV10-3
D gene: TRBD2
CDR3 protein: AINPRGGSYDEQF

J gene: TRBJ2-7
V gene: TRBV20-1
D gene: -
CDR3 protein: SARPRQEAYEQY

J gene: -
V gene: TRBV6-6
D gene: TRBD1
CDR3 protein: ASSYAVEGAPKNIQY

J gene: TRBJ2-1
V gene: TRBV4-2
D gene: -
CDR3 protein: ASSHSQGSEQF

J gene: TRBJ2-5
V gene: TRBV7-9
D gene: -
CDR3 protein: ASSLANGETQY

J gene: TRBJ2-5
V gene: TRBV12-3/TRBV12-4
D gene: -
CDR3 protein: ASRRTGFQKETQY

J gene: TRBJ1-5
V gene: TRBV28
D gene: -
CDR3 protein: ASSLPGTTNNQPQH

J gene: TRBJ1-2
V gene: TRBV15
D gene: -
CDR3 protein: ATSRDLTINFYT

J gene: TRBJ1-6
V gene: TRBV2
D gene: -
CDR3 protein: ASSGEGIDSPLH

J gene: TRBJ2-2
V gene: TRBV6-6
D gene: TRBD2
CDR3 protein: ASSLGLAGVAGELF

J gene: TRBJ2-7
V gene: TRBV6-6
D gene: TRBD1
CDR3 protein: ASSSTGTETYEQY

J gene: TRBJ2-5
V gene: TRBV5-6
D gene: -
CDR3 protein: ASSLLRGAGRSEQY

J gene: TRBJ2-1
V gene: TRBV7-9
D gene: -
CDR3 protein: ASSPPLPTIYNEQF

J gene: TRBJ2-2
V gene: TRBV6-5
D gene: -
CDR3 protein: ASSYGENTGELF

J gene: TRBJ2-5
V gene: TRBV29-1
D gene: TRBD2
CDR3 protein: TTTSGETQY

J gene: TRBJ1-2
V gene: TRBV4-3
D gene: -
CDR3 protein: ASSQDEEGGGYGYT

J gene: TRBJ2-7
V gene: TRBV3-1
D gene: -
CDR3 protein: ASSQEFQIYEQY

J gene: TRBJ2-2
V gene: TRBV12-3/TRBV12-4
D gene: TRBD2
CDR3 protein: ASSLSSGSTGELF

J gene: TRBJ2-7
V gene: TRBV4-3
D gene: TRBD1
CDR3 protein: ASSLATGAFGSYEQY

J gene: TRBJ2-1
V gene: TRBV7-2
D gene: TRBD2
CDR3 protein: ASSPPGLAFNEQF